Listed here are 24 T cell receptor beta chains from one sample, sequenced in a study of vaccination effects on CD4 cells after COVID-19. Expansion of antigen-specific CD4+ T cells with viral peptide pools was carried out by the ViraFEST assay before sequencing. With 9 to 11 days of culture completed, CD4+ T cells were isolated. Each participant was administered two doses of either the BNT162b2 or the mRNA-1273 vaccine. Here immunoSEQ multiplex PCR was the method, and the copy in TCRdb shows in-frame clones only, minus some. This sample has around 46,000 clones, with 65% to 75% found just once. For these receptors, no antigen is known. The sequencing here drew on CD4+ T cells from PBMCs cultured with HCoV-OC43 spike peptides, taken after COVID-19 vaccination. Subset described: HCoV-OC43 spike overlapping peptide pool stimulation. The source of these receptors is a human donor who received a COVID-19 vaccine.

The genes are TRBV2 and TRBJ2-3; TRBD2 matches at 12 bases. V lost 5 bases and J lost 5; bases outside the gene matches: 8. Germline V CDR1 and CDR2: SNHLY, FYNNEI. The CDR3 totals 16 residues. This chain's CDR3 is CASSILAGGPGDTQYF. The DNA of the CDR3 is TGTGCCAGCAGTATTCTAGCGGGAGGGCCGGGAGATACGCAGTATTTT.

The chain joins TRBV4-1 to TRBJ1-2; the D gene is possibly TRBD1 (5 bases). This CDR3 is 15 amino acids long. Trimming shortened V by 0 bases and J by 4 bases, and 12 bases separated the two germline ends. From germline, CDR1 is MGHRA and CDR2 YSYEKL. In DNA, the CDR3 is TGCGCCAGCAGCCAAGAATTGACAGCTCTCTATGGCTACACCTTC. It translates to CASSQELTALYGYTF.

The V call is TRBV19, the J call TRBJ2-5, with D perhaps matching TRBD1 (7 bases). CDR1 is LNHDA, CDR2 SQIVND, per germline (reference sequence). The CDR3 is made up of 16 amino acids. Deletions cut 7 bases from V and 4 bases from J, with 22 bases between. Written as DNA, the CDR3 is TGTGCCAGTAAATCAGGGGGAGGACACTGGGGAGAGACCCAGTACTTC. It codes for CASKSGGGHWGETQYF.

The CDR3: CASSTGGTNEKLFF. Here the CDR3 DNA reads TGCGCCAGCAGTACAGGGGGAACTAATGAAAAACTGTTTTTT. The V call is TRBV10-2, the J call TRBJ1-4; 8 positions agree with TRBD1. V shed 5 bases and J 1 base; nucleotides not matched to a gene: 0. CDR3 length: 14 amino acids. Germline V gene sequence: CDR1 WSHSY, CDR2 SAAADI.

The chain's CDR3 is CAALASGSSYEQYF. CDR3 nucleotide sequence: TGCGCCGCGCTAGCTAGCGGGAGTTCCTACGAGCAGTACTTC. The V and J genes are TRBV10-2 and TRBJ2-7; 10 nucleotides agree with TRBD2. J gave up 1 base and V 11 bases, and 8 bases lay outside the gene matches. CDR1 and CDR2 from the germline V gene are WSHSY and SAAADI. The CDR3 consists of 14 residues.

The rearrangement links TRBV10-1 to TRBJ2-3; possibly TRBD2 for D (6 bases). The CDR3 sequence is 16 residues long. The V gene lost 4 bases and the J gene lost 4 bases, with 18 bases spanning the gap. Germline CDR1 and CDR2: WNHNN and SYGVQD (reference sequence). CDR3 amino acids: CASSAQGRGWADTQYF. The CDR3 nucleotides are TGCGCCAGCAGTGCCCAGGGACGGGGGTGGGCAGATACGCAGTATTTT.

The chain links TRBV29-1 to TRBJ1-1; D gene uncertain. The germline V and J ends were trimmed by 3 bases and 4 bases, with 9 bases remaining between them. Looked up from germline, CDR1 is SQVTM and CDR2 is ANQGSEA. This CDR3 comprises 12 residues. Here the CDR3 reads CSVELHSTEAFF. CDR3 nucleotide sequence: TGCAGCGTTGAGTTGCACTCCACTGAAGCTTTCTTT.

This chain connects TRBV14 to TRBJ2-1; 10 bases map to TRBD1. The CDR3 length is 20 residues. CDR1 is SGHDN, CDR2 FVKESK, per germline. The J segment lost 4 bases and the V segment lost 4 bases, leaving 19 bases of the junction unmatched. CDR3 amino acids: CASSRTGTGASRYPYNEQFF. The CDR3 DNA reads as TGTGCCAGCAGCCGGACCGGGACAGGGGCTTCCCGTTACCCTTACAATGAGCAGTTCTTC.

The gene calls are TRBV6-2 or TRBV6-3 and TRBJ2-1; 11 bases line up with TRBD2. The CDR3 loop spans 16 amino acids. Per the germline V gene, CDR1 is MNHEY and CDR2 is SVGEGT. The trim removed 2 bases at V and 9 bases at J, leaving 9 bases unmatched. In DNA, the CDR3 is TGTGCCAGCAGTTACGGTAGCGGGGGGGCCAGGAGTGAGCAGTTCTTC. It translates to CASSYGSGGARSEQFF.

The DNA for the CDR3 is TGTGCCAGCAGTGACAGAGCAGGGCATTCTAATGAAAAACTGTTTTTT. Its protein product is CASSDRAGHSNEKLFF. The chain recombines TRBV6-1 with TRBJ1-4; TRBD1 is a possible D gene (5 bases). This CDR3 is 16 amino acids long. V was pared by 3 bases and J by 3 bases, with 14 bases between. Germline assignment: CDR1 MNHNS and CDR2 SASEGT.

Only one count was recorded for this clone. V usage is TRBV19 and J usage is TRBJ1-2; 11 nucleotides agree with TRBD1. Trimming took 4 bases from V and 10 from J; bases not matched to a gene: 11. In germline, CDR1 is LNHDA, CDR2 SQIVND (reference sequence). CDR3 length: 15 residues. CDR3 nucleotides: TGTGCCAGTAGTAAATTTTCAGGGACAGGGGGTCTCTACACCTTC. Translating it yields CASSKFSGTGGLYTF.

The chain recombines TRBV12-3 or TRBV12-4 with TRBJ2-1; D is unresolved. The CDR3 runs to 10 residues. V lost 6 bases, J lost 7 bases, and 4 bases lay in between. In DNA, the CDR3 is TGTGCCAGCAGGGGTAATGAGCAGTTCTTC. This translates into CASRGNEQFF.

This rearrangement joins TRBV19 to TRBJ1-6, with 8 bases identical to TRBD1. The CDR3 runs 14 residues. The ends lost 1 base at V and 12 bases at J; junction bases unmatched: 5. The germline gives CDR1 LNHDA, CDR2 SQIVND (reference sequence). Here the CDR3 reads CASSIGQGAEPLHF. The CDR3 DNA is TGTGCCAGTAGTATAGGGCAGGGGGCCGAACCCCTCCACTTT.

J is TRBJ1-2 and V is TRBV4-1; D perhaps matches TRBD1 (5 bases). V lost 0 bases and J lost 4, with 12 bases in between. Per the germline V gene, CDR1 is MGHRA and CDR2 is YSYEKL. The CDR3 length is 15 residues. Here the CDR3 reads CASSQESGRAYGYTF. CDR3 DNA sequence: TGCGCCAGCAGCCAAGAATCCGGCAGGGCCTATGGCTACACCTTC.

This clone has just one count. This rearrangement joins TRBV7-9 to TRBJ2-7, with 9 bases aligning to TRBD2. Germline loops: CDR1 SEHNR, CDR2 FQNEAQ (reference sequence). This CDR3 contains 14 residues. J gave up 0 bases and V 4 bases, and 1 base lay outside the gene matches. CDR3: CASSSSGASYEQYF. Written as DNA, the CDR3 is TGTGCCAGCAGCTCTAGCGGGGCCTCCTACGAGCAGTACTTC.

The chain employs TRBV12-3 or TRBV12-4 and TRBJ1-1, with D unresolved. The CDR3 is 13 residues long. V lost 4 bases to trimming and J lost 8 bases, with 14 bases between them. The CDR3 DNA follows: TGTGCCAGCAGTTGGATCCGGGGTCTCGAAGCTTTCTTT. Encoded protein: CASSWIRGLEAFF.

In its sample, this clone was seen a few times. The chain links TRBV4-2 to TRBJ2-7, with D hard to call. The V and J ends lost 0 bases and 4 bases respectively, with 4 bases between them. The CDR3 is 12 amino acids. Germline CDR1 and CDR2: LGHNA and YNFKEQ. CDR3 protein: CASSQDRYEQYF. In DNA form, the CDR3 reads TGTGCCAGCAGCCAAGATCGATACGAGCAGTACTTC.

This chain connects TRBV29-1 to TRBJ1-5, with 9 bases aligning to TRBD1. J was trimmed by 7 bases and V by 3 bases; bases with no gene match: 4. The CDR3 covers 13 residues. Germline V lookup: CDR1 SQVTM, CDR2 ANQGSEA. The DNA of the CDR3 is TGCAGCGTTGATGACGGACAGGGGCAGCCCCAGCATTTT. This codes for CSVDDGQGQPQHF.

The chain employs TRBV25-1 and TRBJ1-1; TRBD1 agrees at 7 bases. J gave up 3 bases and V 4 bases, and 8 bases lay outside the gene matches. The CDR3 is made up of 15 amino acids. Germline values: CDR1 MGHDK, CDR2 SYGVNS. DNA for the CDR3: TGTGCCAGCAGTGCTACAAAGGGGGCGTACACTGAAGCTTTCTTT. This gives the protein CASSATKGAYTEAFF. The complete variable domain, with remaining parts taken from reference TRBV25-1 and TRBJ1-1, reads EADIYQTPRYLVIGTGKKITLECSQTMGHDKMYWYQQDPGMELHLIHYSYGVNSTEKGDLSSESTVSRIRTEHFPLTLESARPSHTSQYLCASSATKGAYTEAFFGQGTRLTVV.

This clone turned up a few times. This rearrangement joins TRBV14 to TRBJ2-2; D uncertain. Germline assignment: CDR1 SGHDN and CDR2 FVKESK. CDR3 size: 12 residues. The V and J ends lost 1 base and 8 bases respectively, with 5 bases between them. CDR3 DNA: TGTGCCAGCAGCCAAGCAGGAGGGGAGCTGTTTTTT. Translating gives CASSQAGGELFF. The variable domain in full, with the rest retrieved from reference TRBV14 and TRBJ2-2, is EAGVTQFPSHSVIEKGQTVTLRCDPISGHDNLYWYRRVMGKEIKFLLHFVKESKQDESGMPNNRFLAERTGGTYSTLKVQPAELEDSGVYFCASSQAGGELFFGEGSRLTVL.

The rearrangement joins TRBV7-8 to TRBJ2-2; the match to TRBD2 covers 8 bases. Germline V CDR1 and CDR2: SGHVS, FQNEAQ. The length of the CDR3 is 15 residues. Trimming cost V 6 bases and J 5 bases; bases outside gene matches: 8. CDR3 sequence reads: CASSSSGGRTGELFF. CDR3 in DNA: TGTGCCAGCAGTAGCAGCGGGGGAAGGACCGGGGAGCTGTTTTTT.

The V gene is TRBV7-9, the J gene TRBJ2-1, with D possibly being TRBD2 (7 bases). Germline CDR1 and CDR2: SEHNR and FQNEAQ (reference sequence). This CDR3 region has 15 residues. Deletions cut 5 bases from V and 7 bases from J, with 18 bases between. DNA for the CDR3: TGTGCCAGCAGCACCCGGGGGGCGATTGAGAATGAGCAGTTCTTC. Its protein is CASSTRGAIENEQFF.

The J gene is TRBJ1-5, the V gene TRBV7-8; D might be TRBD1 (5 bases). The CDR3 contains 14 residues. The germline V and J ends were trimmed by 4 bases and 8 bases, with 15 bases remaining between them. CDR1 and CDR2 (germline): SGHVS, FQNEAQ. The CDR3 DNA sequence: TGTGCCAGCAGCTCCGGGACCGATATCAAGCCCCAGCATTTT. Translation: CASSSGTDIKPQHF.

The V and J genes are TRBV5-1 and TRBJ2-3; 8 bases are shared with TRBD1. The CDR3 is 18 amino acids. Germline V gene lookup returns CDR1 SGHRS and CDR2 YFSETQ. The V and J ends lost 2 bases and 4 bases, in that order; junction bases with no gene match: 15. The DNA for the CDR3 is TGCGCCAGCAGCTTTACGGGTCTACAGGGGGATGTATCAGATACGCAGTATTTT. Protein sequence: CASSFTGLQGDVSDTQYF.